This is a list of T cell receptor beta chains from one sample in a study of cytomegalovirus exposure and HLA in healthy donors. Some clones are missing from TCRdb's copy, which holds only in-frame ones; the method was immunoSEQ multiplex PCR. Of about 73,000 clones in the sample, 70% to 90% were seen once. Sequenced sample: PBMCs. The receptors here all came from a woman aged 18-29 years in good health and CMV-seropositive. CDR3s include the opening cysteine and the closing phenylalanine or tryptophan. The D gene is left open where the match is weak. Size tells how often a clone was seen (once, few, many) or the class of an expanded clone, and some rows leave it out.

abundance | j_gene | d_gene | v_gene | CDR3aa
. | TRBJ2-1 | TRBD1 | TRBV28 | CASSFFGQGAYNEQFF
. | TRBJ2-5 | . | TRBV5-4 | CASSLRQTKETQYF
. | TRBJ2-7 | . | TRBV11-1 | CASSFSTDSFPAYEQYF
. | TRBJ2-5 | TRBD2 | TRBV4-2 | CASSQSASGGETQYF
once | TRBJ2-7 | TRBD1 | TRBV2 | CASHRDRDYEQYF
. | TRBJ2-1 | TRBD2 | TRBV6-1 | CASRRGGEQFF
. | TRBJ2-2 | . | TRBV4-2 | CASSQDQISRGLGTGELFF
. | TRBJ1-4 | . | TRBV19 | CASSPNLGAIEKLFF
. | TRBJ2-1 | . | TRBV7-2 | CASSLEAGVRIEQFF
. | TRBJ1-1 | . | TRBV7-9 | CASSQDTEAFF
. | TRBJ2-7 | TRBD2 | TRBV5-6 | CASSAWTSGSYEQYF
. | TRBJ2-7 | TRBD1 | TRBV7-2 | CASSLVYRGRYEQYF
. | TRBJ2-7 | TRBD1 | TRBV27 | CASSPRHRGEQYF
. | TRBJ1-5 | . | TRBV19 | CASSPTGFSNQPQHF
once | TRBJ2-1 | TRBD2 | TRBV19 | CASSGLAGRTNEQFF
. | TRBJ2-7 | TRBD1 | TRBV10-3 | CAISGGGRDYEQYF
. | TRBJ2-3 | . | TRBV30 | CAWSADSSTDTQYF
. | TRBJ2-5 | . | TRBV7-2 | CASSLTQVQETQYF
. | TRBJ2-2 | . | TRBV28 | CASSVGGFTGELFF
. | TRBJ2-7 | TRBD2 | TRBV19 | CASSIGAAGNEQYF
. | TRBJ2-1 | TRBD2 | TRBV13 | CASSLSSGGANEQFF
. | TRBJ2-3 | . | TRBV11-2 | CASSRGTDTQYF
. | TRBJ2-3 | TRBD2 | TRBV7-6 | CASRRTSVGTDTQYF
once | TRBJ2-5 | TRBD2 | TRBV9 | CASSLSGSSQETQYF
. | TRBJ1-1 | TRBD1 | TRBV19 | CASKRTGQGGTEAFF
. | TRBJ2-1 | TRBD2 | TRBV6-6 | CASSYSGLAGNNEQFF
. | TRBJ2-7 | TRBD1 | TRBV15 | CATSRATGGWLEQYF
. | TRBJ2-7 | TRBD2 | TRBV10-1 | CASSAEIGLGPLGEQYF
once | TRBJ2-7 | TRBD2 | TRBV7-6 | CASTPFSGSSYEQYF
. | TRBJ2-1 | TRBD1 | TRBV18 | CASSPPSVRGRIGQFF
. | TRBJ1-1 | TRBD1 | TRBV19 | CASKITGGDTEAFF
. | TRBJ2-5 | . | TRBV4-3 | CASSPTGETQYF
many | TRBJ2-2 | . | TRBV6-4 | CASSDSTSTGELFF
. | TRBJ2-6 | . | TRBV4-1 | CASSQEEGSGANVLTF
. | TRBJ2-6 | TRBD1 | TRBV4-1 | CASSQDDRAGANVLTF
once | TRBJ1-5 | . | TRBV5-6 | CASSSYNQPQHF
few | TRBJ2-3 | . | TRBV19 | CASSNFGGAGKDTQYF
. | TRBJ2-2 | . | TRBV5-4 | CASSPRGNTGELFF
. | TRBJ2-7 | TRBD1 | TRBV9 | CASSTGTGSYEQYF
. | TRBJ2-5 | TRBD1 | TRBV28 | CASSRLTGGETQYF
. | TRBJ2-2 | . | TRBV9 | CASSPPRGSNTGELFF
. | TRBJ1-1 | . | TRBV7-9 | CASSLTGLDGTEAFF
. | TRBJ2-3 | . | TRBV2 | CASIDITDTQYF
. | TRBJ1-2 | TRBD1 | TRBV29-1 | CSVGDRDSLSGYTF
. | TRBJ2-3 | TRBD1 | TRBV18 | CASRSVRQGGSGTQYF
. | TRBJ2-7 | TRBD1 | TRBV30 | CACGTGAYEQYF
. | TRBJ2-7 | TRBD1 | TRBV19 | CASRLTGQETYEQYF
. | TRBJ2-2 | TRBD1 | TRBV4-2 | CASSQGTGTGGSGELFF
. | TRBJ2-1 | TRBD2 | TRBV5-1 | CASSWESSGEQFF
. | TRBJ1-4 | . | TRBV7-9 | CASRSPESGEKLFF
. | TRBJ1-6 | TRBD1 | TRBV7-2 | CASSLPGQRNSPLHF